This T cell receptor beta chain was captured in a study of CD8 T cells in ankylosing spondylitis. Whole-study results and caveats: One TCR beta motif, made up of 7 or 8 highly homologous variants, appeared characteristic of ankylosing spondylitis blood. Prior literature has documented some motif variants in synovial fluid and blood from reactive arthritis.

The sample holds a few counts of this clonotype. Its target is unknown. Generation of TCR beta libraries employed quantitative 5'-RACE incorporating molecular barcodes. A single record per CDR3 protein comes from TCRdb applying MiXCR to the 5' RACE reads. The repertoire has 500,000 to 550,000 distinct CDR3 sequences, 10% to 15% of them found once; the top ten carry 6.8%. V shed 6 bases, J shed 8 bases, and the junction held 12 bases outside the gene matches. CDR1 and CDR2 (germline): WSHSY, SAAADI. This CDR3 is 14 amino acids long. What was sequenced was blood, either unsorted or a sorted T cell fraction (not recorded which). The V call is TRBV10-2, the J call TRBJ1-2; the match to TRBD1 covers 7 bases. The clonotype was recovered from a male donor with ankylosing spondylitis. The CDR3 reads CASSVKAGQFGYTF. Here the CDR3 DNA reads TGCGCCAGCAGCGTAAAAGCGGGACAGTTCGGCTACACCTTC.